One and the same sample provided the 8 T cell receptor beta chains below, sequenced in a study of T cell responses to AZD1222 COVID-19 vaccine. The protocol was immunoSEQ multiplex PCR, while the TCRdb copy is restricted to in-frame clones and leaves out a portion. The data show some 120,000 clones, roughly nine tenths seen once. The sequences come from peripheral blood, collected on day 0 of AZD1222 vaccination. The receptors come from an adult in good health.

This clone was observed a single time. The chain combines TRBV6-2 or TRBV6-3 with TRBJ1-3; possibly TRBD1 for D (5 bases). Trimming left V 4 bases short and J 1 base short, with 20 bases between. The CDR3 is 18 residues long. Germline lookup yields CDR1 MNHEY and CDR2 SVGEGT. As DNA, the CDR3 is TGTGCCAGCAGTTGGGAGAGGGGCGTTGCGAGGTCTGGAAACACCATATATTTT. Translation gives CASSWERGVARSGNTIYF.

The CDR3 DNA follows: TGTGCCAGCAGTGCCGGGACTAGCGGGAGTTGGAGCGATGAGCAGTTCTTC. Amino acid sequence: CASSAGTSGSWSDEQFF. This chain joins TRBV2 and TRBJ2-1; 14 nucleotides align to TRBD2. Germline CDR1 and CDR2: SNHLY and FYNNEI. The CDR3 covers 17 residues. J lost 8 bases, V lost 4 bases, and 10 bases had no gene match.

V gene TRBV5-4 combines with J gene TRBJ2-3; D is uncertain. Looked up from germline, CDR1 is SGHNT and CDR2 is YYREEE (reference sequence). The V and J ends lost 0 bases and 4 bases respectively, with 3 bases between them. The CDR3 contains 12 residues. The CDR3 coding sequence is TGTGCCAGCAGCTTGGTCTCAGATACGCAGTATTTT. Protein sequence: CASSLVSDTQYF.

J is TRBJ2-2 and V is TRBV2; TRBD2 matches 10 bases. The CDR3 contains 17 residues. V dropped 7 bases and J dropped 0; count of bases not matched to a gene: 8. Germline CDR1 and CDR2: SNHLY and FYNNEI. In DNA form, the CDR3 reads TGTGCCAGCAAGTGGCTAGCGGGAGTCTCGAACACCGGGGAGCTGTTTTTT. Its protein product is CASKWLAGVSNTGELFF.

This chain connects TRBV29-1 to TRBJ2-5; D remains unclear. Germline V lookup: CDR1 SQVTM, CDR2 ANQGSEA. The ends were cut back, 2 bases at V and 4 bases at J, with 8 bases in the middle. This CDR3 has 12 residues. CDR3 bases: TGCAGCGTTGAACCCAGCTCAGAGACCCAGTACTTC. It specifies CSVEPSSETQYF. Filled out from reference TRBV29-1 and TRBJ2-5, the complete variable domain reads SAVISQKPSRDICQRGTSLTIQCQVDSQVTMMFWYRQQPGQSLTLIATANQGSEATYESGFVIDKFPISRPNLTFSTLTVSNMSPEDSSIYLCSVEPSSETQYFGPGTRLLVL.

The chain joins TRBV21-1 to TRBJ1-2; the D segment call TRBD1 is taken from the table without a DNA check. TRBV21-1 constitutes a pseudogene. This CDR3 has 14 residues. This CDR3 is CASSKGPCIYGYTF. In nucleotides, the CDR3 is TGTGCCAGCAGCAAAGGGCCATGCATCTATGGCTACACCTTC.

The genes are TRBV23-1 and TRBJ2-7; no clear D. TRBV23-1 is an ORF, with its function uncertain. The CDR3 totals 12 residues. Trimming removed 3 bases at V and 5 bases at J, with 8 bases between. The CDR3 nucleotides read TGCGCCAGCAGTCATGGGCCCCACGAGCAGTACTTC. Its translation is CASSHGPHEQYF.

The rearrangement joins TRBV6-5 to TRBJ1-2; D is perhaps TRBD1 (6 bases). The CDR3 is 12 amino acids. V was clipped by 5 bases and J by 7 bases, with 11 bases between them. Germline CDR1 is MNHEY and CDR2 is SVGAGI. CDR3 in DNA: TGTGCCAGCAGTATACAGGGCGGTGGCTACACCTTC. It specifies CASSIQGGGYTF.